This T cell receptor (beta chain) was sequenced in a study of T cell responses to AZD1222 COVID-19 vaccine. Study-wide points: Reportedly, close to half of spike-specific TCRs are directed against unmutated variant regions. Clonal diversity may have been underestimated in mostly white British donors.

Assay: immunoSEQ multiplex PCR; the TCRdb copy retains only in-frame clones and omits some. The top ten hold approximately 4.5% of the sample, which has some 89,000 clones, around 87% seen once. With regard to this clone: Its specificity is unknown.

Germline-derived CDR1 and CDR2 are SNHLY and FYNNEI. The CDR3 has 14 amino acids. Deletions cut 6 bases from V and 2 bases from J, with 14 bases between. This chain links TRBV2 with TRBJ2-7, with D perhaps matching TRBD1 (6 bases). This receptor was obtained from an adult in good health. Sample: peripheral blood, taken on day 0 of MenACWY control vaccination. The CDR3 spells CASSYGQRAYEQYF. The DNA for the CDR3 is TGTGCCAGCAGCTACGGACAGAGGGCCTACGAGCAGTACTTC.